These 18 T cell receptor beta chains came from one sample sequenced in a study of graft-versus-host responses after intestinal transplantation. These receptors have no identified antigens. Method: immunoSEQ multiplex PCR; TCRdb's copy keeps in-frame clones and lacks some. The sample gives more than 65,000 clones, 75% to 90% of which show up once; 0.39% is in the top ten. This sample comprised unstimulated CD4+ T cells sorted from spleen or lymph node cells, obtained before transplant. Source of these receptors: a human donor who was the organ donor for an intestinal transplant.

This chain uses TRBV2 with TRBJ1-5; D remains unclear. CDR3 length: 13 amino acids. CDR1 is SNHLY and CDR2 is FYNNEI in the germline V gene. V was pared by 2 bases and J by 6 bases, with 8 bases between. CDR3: CASSESLAQPQHF. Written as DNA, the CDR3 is TGTGCCAGCAGTGAATCCCTAGCTCAGCCCCAGCATTTT.

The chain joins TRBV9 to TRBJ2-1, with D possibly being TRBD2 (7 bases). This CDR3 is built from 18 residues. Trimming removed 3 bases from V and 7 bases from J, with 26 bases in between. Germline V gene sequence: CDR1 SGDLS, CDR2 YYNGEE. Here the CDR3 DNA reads TGTGCCAGCAGCGAACCAGTACTAGCGCGGAGGGGGGGGAATGAGCAGTTCTTC. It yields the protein CASSEPVLARRGGNEQFF. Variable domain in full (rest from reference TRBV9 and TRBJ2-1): DSGVTQTPKHLITATGQRVTLRCSPRSGDLSVYWYQQSLDQGLQFLIQYYNGEERAKGNILERFSAQQFPDLHSELNLSSLELGDSALYFCASSEPVLARRGGNEQFFGPGTRLTVL.

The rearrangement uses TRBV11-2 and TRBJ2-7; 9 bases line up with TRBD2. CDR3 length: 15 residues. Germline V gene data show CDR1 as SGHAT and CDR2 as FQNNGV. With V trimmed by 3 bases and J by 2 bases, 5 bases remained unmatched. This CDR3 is CASSFGAGGTYEQYV. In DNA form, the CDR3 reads TGTGCCAGCAGCTTCGGAGCGGGGGGAACCTACGAGCAGTACGTC.

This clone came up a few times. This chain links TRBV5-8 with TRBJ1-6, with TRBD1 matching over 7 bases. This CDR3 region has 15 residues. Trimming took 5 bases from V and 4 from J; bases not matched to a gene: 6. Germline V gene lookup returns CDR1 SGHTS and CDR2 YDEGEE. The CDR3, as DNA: TGTGCCAGCAGTTCGGTGACAGGGTATAATTCACCCCTCCACTTT. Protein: CASSSVTGYNSPLHF.

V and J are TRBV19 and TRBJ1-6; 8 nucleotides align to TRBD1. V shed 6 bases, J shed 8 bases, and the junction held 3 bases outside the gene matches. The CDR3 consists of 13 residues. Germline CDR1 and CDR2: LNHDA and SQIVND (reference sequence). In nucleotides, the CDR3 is TGTGCCAGTAGGGACAGGGAATATTCACCCCTCCACTTT. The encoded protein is CASRDREYSPLHF.

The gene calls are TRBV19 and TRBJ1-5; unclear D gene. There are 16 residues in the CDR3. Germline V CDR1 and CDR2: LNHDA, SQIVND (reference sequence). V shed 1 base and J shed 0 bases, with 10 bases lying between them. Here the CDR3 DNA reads TGTGCCAGTAGTATAGGTGGCTCCTTTAGCAATCAGCCCCAGCATTTT. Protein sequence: CASSIGGSFSNQPQHF.

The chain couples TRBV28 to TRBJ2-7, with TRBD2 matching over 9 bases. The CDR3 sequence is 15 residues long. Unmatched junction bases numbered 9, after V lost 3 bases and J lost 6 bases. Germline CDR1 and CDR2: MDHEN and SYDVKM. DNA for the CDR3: TGTGCCAGCAGTTTCGGAAGCGGGGGGTTTTCCGAGCAGTACGTC. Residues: CASSFGSGGFSEQYV.

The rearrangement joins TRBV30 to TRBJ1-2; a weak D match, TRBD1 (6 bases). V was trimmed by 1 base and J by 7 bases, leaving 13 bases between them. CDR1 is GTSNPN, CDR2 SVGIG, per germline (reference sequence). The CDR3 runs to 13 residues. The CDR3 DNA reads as TGTGCCTGGAGTGGAGGGGGAGGGAGTGGCTACACCTTC. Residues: CAWSGGGGSGYTF. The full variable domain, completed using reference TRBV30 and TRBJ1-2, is SQTIHQWPATLVQPVGSPLSLECTVEGTSNPNLYWYRQAAGRGLQLLFYSVGIGQISSEVPQNLSASRPQDRQFILSSKKLLLSDSGFYLCAWSGGGGSGYTFGSGTRLTVV.

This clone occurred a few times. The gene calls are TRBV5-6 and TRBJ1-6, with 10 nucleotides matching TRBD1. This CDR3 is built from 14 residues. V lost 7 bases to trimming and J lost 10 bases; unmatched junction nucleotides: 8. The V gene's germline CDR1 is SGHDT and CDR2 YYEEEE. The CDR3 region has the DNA TGTGCCAGCGGCAGGACAGGGGGAGAATCACCCCTCCACTTT. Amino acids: CASGRTGGESPLHF. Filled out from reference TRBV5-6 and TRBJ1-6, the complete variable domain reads DAGVTQSPTHLIKTRGQQVTLRCSPKSGHDTVSWYQQALGQGPQFIFQYYEEEERQRGNFPDRFSGHQFPNYSSELNVNALLLGDSALYLCASGRTGGESPLHFGNGTRLTVT.

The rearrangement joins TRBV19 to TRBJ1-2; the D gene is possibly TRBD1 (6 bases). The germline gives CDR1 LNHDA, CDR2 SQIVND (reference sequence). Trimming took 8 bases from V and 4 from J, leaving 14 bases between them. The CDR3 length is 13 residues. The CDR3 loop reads CASERQAVYGYTF. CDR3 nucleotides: TGTGCCAGTGAGCGACAGGCCGTCTATGGCTACACCTTC.

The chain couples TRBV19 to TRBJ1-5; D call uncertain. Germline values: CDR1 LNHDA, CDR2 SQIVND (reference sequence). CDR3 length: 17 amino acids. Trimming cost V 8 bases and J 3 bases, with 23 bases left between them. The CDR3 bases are TGTGCCAGTTACCCCGCGGATGGGAGCTCGTACAATCAGCCCCAGCATTTT. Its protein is CASYPADGSSYNQPQHF. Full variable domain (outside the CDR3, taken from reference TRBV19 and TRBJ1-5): DGGITQSPKYLFRKEGQNVTLSCEQNLNHDAMYWYRQDPGQGLRLIYYSQIVNDFQKGDIAEGYSVSREKKESFPLTVTSAQKNPTAFYLCASYPADGSSYNQPQHFGDGTRLSIL.

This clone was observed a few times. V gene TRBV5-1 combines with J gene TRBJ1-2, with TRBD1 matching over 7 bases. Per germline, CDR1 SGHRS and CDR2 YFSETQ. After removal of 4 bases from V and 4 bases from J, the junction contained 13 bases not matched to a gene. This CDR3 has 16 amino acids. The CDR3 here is CASSLSTPGQSYGYTF. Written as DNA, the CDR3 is TGCGCCAGCAGCCTGAGTACCCCGGGACAGTCCTATGGCTACACCTTC. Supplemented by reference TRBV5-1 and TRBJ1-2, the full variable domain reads KAGVTQTPRYLIKTRGQQVTLSCSPISGHRSVSWYQQTPGQGLQFLFEYFSETQRNKGNFPGRFSGRQFSNSRSEMNVSTLELGDSALYLCASSLSTPGQSYGYTFGSGTRLTVV.

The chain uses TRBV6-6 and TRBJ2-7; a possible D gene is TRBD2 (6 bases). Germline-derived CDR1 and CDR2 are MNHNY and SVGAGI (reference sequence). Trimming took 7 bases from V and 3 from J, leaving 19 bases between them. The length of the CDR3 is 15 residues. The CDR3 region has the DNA TGTGCCAGCACTGCGGGAAAAACGAACCACTACGAGCAGTACGTC. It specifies CASTAGKTNHYEQYV.

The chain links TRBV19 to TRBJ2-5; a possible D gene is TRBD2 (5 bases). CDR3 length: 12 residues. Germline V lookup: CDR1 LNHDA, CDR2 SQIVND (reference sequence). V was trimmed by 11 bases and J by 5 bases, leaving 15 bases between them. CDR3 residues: CAASGVGETQYF. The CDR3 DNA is TGTGCCGCCTCCGGGGTAGGGGAGACCCAGTACTTC.

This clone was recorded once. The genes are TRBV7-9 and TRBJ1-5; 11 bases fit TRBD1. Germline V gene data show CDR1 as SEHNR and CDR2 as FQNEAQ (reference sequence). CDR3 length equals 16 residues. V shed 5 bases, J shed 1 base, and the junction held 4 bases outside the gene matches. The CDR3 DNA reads TGTGCCAGCAGCGCGGGACAGGGGGTCAGCAATCAGCCCCAGCATTTT. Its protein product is CASSAGQGVSNQPQHF.

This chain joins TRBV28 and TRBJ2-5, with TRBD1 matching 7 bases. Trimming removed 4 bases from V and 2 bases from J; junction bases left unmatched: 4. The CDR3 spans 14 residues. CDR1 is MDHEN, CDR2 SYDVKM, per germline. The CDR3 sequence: CASSSDRVQETQYF. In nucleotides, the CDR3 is TGTGCCAGCAGTTCTGACAGGGTACAAGAGACCCAGTACTTC.

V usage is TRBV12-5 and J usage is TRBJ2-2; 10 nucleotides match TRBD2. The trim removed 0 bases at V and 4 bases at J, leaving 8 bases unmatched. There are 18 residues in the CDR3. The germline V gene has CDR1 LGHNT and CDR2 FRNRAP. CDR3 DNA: TGTGCTAGTGGTTTGGTAGGCCTCACTAGCGGGGCCACCGGGGAGCTGTTTTTT. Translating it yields CASGLVGLTSGATGELFF.

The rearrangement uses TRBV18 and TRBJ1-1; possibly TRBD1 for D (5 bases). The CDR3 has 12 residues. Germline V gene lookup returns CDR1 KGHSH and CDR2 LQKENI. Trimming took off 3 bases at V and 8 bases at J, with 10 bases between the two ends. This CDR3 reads CASSPRRGEAFF. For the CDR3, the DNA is TGTGCCAGCTCACCGAGGAGGGGAGAAGCTTTCTTT.